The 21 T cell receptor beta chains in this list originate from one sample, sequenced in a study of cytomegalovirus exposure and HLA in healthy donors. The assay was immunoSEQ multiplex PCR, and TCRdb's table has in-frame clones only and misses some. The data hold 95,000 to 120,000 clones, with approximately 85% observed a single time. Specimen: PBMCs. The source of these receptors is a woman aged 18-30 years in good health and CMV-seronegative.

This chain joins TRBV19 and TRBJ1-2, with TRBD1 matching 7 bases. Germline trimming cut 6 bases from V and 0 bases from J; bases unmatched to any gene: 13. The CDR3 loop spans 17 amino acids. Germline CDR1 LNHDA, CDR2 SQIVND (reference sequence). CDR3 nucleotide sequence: TGTGCCAGTAGCCACTACACCGTTGGACAGGCTAACTATGGCTACACCTTC. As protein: CASSHYTVGQANYGYTF.

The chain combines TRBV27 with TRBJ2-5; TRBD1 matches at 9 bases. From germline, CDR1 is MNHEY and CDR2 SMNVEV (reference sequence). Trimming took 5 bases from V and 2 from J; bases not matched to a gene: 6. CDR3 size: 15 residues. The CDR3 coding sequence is TGTGCCAGCAGTGGACAGGGGAAGGGTCAAGAGACCCAGTACTTC. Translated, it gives CASSGQGKGQETQYF.

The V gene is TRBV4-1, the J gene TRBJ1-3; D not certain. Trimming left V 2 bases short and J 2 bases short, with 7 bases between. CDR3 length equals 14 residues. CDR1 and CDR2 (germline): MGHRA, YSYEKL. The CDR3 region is CASSQNIPGNTIYF. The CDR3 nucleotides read TGCGCCAGCAGCCAAAATATCCCTGGAAACACCATATATTTT.

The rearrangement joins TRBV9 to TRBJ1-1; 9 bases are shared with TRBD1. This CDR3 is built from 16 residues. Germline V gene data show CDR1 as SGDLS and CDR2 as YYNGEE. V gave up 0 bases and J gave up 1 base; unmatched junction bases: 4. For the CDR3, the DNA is TGTGCCAGCAGCGTAGACCGGGACAGGGCGAACACTGAAGCTTTCTTT. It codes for CASSVDRDRANTEAFF.

The CDR3, as DNA: TGTGCCAGCAGCCAAGATCCCCAGGGGGGGGCCAACGTCCTGACTTTC. Protein sequence: CASSQDPQGGANVLTF. This chain links TRBV4-2 with TRBJ2-6, with D perhaps matching TRBD1 (6 bases). V gave up 0 bases and J gave up 4 bases, with 10 bases separating them. This CDR3 has 16 residues. Germline V gene data show CDR1 as LGHNA and CDR2 as YNFKEQ.

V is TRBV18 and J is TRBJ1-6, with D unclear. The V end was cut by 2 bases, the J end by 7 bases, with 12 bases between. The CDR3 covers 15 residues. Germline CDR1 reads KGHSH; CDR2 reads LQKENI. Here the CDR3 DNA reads TGTGCCAGCTCACCAGGCCACCCGGGGAATTCACCCCTCCACTTT. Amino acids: CASSPGHPGNSPLHF.

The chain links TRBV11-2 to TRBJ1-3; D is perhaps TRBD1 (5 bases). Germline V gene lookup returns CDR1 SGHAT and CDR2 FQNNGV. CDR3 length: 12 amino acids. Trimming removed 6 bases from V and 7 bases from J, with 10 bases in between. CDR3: CASRPRGNTIYF. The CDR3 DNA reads TGTGCCAGCAGGCCGCGGGGGAACACCATATATTTT.

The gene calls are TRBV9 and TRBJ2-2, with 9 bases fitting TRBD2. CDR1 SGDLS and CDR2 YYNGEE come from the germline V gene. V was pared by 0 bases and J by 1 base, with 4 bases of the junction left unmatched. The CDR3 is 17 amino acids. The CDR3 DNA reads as TGTGCCAGCAGCGTAGGAGCGGGGGGCCTGAACACCGGGGAGCTGTTTTTT. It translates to CASSVGAGGLNTGELFF.

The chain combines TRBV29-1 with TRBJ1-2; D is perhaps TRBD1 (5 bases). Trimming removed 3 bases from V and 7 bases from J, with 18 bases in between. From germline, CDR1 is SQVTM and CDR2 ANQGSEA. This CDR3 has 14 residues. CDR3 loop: CSVDLETEWGGYTF. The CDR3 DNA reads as TGCAGCGTTGACCTAGAGACAGAGTGGGGTGGCTACACCTTC.

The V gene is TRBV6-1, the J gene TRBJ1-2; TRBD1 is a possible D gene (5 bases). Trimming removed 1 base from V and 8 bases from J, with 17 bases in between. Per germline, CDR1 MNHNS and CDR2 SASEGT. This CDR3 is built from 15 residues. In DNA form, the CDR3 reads TGTGCCAGCAGTGAAGTTCCAGGGCTGGGGAAGGGCTACACCTTC. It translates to CASSEVPGLGKGYTF.

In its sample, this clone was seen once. The CDR3 DNA follows: TGCGCCAGCAGTCCAGGGGAAGCCTACAATGAGCAGTTCTTC. Protein product: CASSPGEAYNEQFF. V and J are TRBV4-1 and TRBJ2-1; TRBD1 is a possible D gene (6 bases). The CDR3 consists of 14 residues. The germline CDR1 and CDR2 sequences are MGHRA and YSYEKL. With 6 bases removed from V and 2 bases from J, the gap between germline ends came to 11 bases.

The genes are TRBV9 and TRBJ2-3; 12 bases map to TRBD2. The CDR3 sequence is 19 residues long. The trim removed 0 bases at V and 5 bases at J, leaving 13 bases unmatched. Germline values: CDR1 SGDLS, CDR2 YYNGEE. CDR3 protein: CASSVGVGLAGLGIDTQYF. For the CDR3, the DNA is TGTGCCAGCAGCGTAGGGGTGGGACTAGCGGGCTTGGGGATAGATACGCAGTATTTT.

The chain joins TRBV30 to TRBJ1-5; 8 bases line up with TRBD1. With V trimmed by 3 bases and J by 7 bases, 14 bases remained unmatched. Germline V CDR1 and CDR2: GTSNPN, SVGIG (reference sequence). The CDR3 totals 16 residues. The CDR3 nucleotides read TGTGCCTGGAGCCCCCTCGGACAGGGAGAAGGGCAGCCCCAGCATTTT. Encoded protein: CAWSPLGQGEGQPQHF.

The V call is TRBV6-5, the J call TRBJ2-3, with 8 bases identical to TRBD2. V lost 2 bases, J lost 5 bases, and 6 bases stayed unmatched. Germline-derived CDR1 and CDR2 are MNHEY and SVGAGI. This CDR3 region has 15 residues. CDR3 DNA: TGTGCCAGCAGTTACGAGACGGGGGGGGAAGATACGCAGTATTTT. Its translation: CASSYETGGEDTQYF.

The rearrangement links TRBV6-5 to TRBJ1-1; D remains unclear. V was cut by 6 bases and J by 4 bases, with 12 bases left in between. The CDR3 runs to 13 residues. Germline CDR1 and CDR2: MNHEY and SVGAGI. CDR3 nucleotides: TGTGCCAGCAGCTTCGGACGGGGCACTGAAGCTTTCTTT. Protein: CASSFGRGTEAFF.

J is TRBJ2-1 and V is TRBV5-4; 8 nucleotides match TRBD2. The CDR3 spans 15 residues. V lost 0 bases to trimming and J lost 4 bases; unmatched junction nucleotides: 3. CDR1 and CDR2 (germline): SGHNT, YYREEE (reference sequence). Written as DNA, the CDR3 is TGTGCCAGCAGCTTGGAATCGGGGGGGTACAATGAGCAGTTCTTC. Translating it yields CASSLESGGYNEQFF.

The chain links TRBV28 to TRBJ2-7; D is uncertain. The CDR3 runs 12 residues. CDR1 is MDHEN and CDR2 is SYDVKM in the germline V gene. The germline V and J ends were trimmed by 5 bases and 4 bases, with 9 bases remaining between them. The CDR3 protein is CASSPLRYEQYF. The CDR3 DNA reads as TGTGCCAGCAGTCCACTCCGTTACGAGCAGTACTTC.

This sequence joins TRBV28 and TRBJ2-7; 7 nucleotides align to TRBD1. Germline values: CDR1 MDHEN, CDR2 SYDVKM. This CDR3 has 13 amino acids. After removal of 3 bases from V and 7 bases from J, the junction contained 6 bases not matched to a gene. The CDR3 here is CASSFTGADEQYF. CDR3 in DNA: TGTGCCAGCAGTTTCACAGGGGCGGATGAGCAGTACTTC.

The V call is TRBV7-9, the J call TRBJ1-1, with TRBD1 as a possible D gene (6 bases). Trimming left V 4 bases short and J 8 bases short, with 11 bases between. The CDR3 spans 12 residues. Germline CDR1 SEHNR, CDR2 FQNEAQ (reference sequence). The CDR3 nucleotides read TGTGCCAGCAGCTCGGGGGGCAGAGAAGCTTTCTTT. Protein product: CASSSGGREAFF. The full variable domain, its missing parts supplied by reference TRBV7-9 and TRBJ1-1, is DTGVSQNPRHKITKRGQNVTFRCDPISEHNRLYWYRQTLGQGPEFLTYFQNEAQLEKSRLLSDRFSAERPKGSFSTLEIQRTEQGDSAMYLCASSSGGREAFFGQGTRLTVV.

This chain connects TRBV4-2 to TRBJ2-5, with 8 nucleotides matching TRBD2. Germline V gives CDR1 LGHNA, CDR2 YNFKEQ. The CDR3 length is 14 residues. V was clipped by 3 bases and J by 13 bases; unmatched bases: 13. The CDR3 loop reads CASSHLGGGNLRYF. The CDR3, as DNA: TGTGCCAGCAGCCACCTCGGCGGGGGGAACCTCCGGTACTTC.

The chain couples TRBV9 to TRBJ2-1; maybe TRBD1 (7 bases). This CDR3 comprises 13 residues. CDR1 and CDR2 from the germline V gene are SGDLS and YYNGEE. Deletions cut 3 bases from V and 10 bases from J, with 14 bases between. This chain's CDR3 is CASSATRGEEQFF. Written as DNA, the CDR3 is TGTGCCAGCAGCGCAACCAGGGGGGAGGAGCAGTTCTTC.